This TCR beta chain was recorded in a study of blood T cells in healthy people across ages. Study-wide points: There were more naive CD4+ cells and higher diversity in long-lived donors than in aged donors. Per million T cells, the diversity of TCR beta decreased roughly linearly as age advanced. The study lacked donor CMV status, which possibly confounded expanded clonotype changes.

This clonotype came up many times. Antigen: not known. A sample-barcoded 5' primer and a J-beta primer mix were used in a second PCR of roughly 6 to 11 cycles. Samples each returned at least 3 million CDR3-containing paired-end reads. A single record per CDR3 protein comes from TCRdb applying MiXCR to the 5' RACE reads. The sample carries just under 750,000 distinct CDR3 sequences, 20% to 25% recorded once. V was cut by 7 bases and J by 10 bases, with 20 bases left in between. The CDR3 runs to 15 residues. The V and J genes are TRBV12-3 or TRBV12-4 and TRBJ1-6, with D possibly TRBD1 on 6 matching bases. The sequence came from a man between 70 and 80 years old in good health. Material: blood. The CDR3 region has the DNA TGTGCCAGCACCCTCGGGGGAGGGACACTCTCACCCCTCCACTTT. As protein: CASTLGGGTLSPLHF.